This TCR beta chain was documented in a study of blood T cell repertoires in COVID-19. Looking at the study overall: Donors in the United States, Italy and Spain gave samples during acute or convalescent COVID-19. PBMCs, B-cell-depleted T cells, or T cells provided the cDNA or gDNA that made up the material.

The protocol was immunoSEQ multiplex PCR, while the TCRdb copy is restricted to in-frame clones and leaves out a portion. The sample includes under 200,000 clones, roughly 80% of them seen just once. This CDR3 is 12 amino acids long. V lost 7 bases, J lost 2 bases, and 7 bases lay in between. The germline V gene has CDR1 MDHEN and CDR2 SYDVKM. The sequenced sample consisted of peripheral blood. This chain connects TRBV28 to TRBJ2-3; no clear D. This TCR derives from a man aged 18-30 years with active or convalescent COVID-19. In nucleotides, the CDR3 is TGTGCCAGCACCGCTATCACAGATACGCAGTATTTT. This translates into CASTAITDTQYF.